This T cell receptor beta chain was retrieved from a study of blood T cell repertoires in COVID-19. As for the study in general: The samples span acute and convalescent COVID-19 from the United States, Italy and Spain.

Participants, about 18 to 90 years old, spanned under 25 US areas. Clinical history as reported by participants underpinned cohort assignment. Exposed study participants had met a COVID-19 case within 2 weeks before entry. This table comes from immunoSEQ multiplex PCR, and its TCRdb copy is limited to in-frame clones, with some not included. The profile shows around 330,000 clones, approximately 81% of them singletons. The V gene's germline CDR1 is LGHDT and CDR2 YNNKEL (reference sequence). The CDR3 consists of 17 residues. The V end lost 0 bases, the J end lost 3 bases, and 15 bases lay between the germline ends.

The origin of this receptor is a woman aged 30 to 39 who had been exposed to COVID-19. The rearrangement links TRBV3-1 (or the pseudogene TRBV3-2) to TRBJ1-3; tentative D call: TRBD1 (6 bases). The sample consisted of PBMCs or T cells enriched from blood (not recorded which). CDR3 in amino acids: CASSQETGGGVGNTIYF. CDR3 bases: TGTGCCAGCAGCCAAGAGACTGGGGGGGGCGTTGGAAACACCATATATTTT.